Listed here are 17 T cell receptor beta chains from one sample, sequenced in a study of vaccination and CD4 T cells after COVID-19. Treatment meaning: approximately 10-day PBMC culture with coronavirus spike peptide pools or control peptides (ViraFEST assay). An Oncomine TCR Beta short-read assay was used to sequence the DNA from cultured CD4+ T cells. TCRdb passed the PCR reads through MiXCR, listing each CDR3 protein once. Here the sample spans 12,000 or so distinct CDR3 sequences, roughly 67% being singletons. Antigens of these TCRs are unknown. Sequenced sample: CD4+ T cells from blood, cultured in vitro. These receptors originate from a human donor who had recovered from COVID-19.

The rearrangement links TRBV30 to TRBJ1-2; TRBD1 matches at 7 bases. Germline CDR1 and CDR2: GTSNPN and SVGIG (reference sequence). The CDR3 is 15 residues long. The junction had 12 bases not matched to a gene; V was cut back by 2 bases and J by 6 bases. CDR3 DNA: TGTGCCTGGAGTAGGAACAGGGGAGGATCGGATGGCTACACCTTC. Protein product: CAWSRNRGGSDGYTF.

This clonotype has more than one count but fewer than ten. The CDR3: CASSVDSSTDTQYF. The DNA of the CDR3 is TGTGCCAGCAGCGTGGACAGTAGCACAGATACGCAGTATTTT. The chain combines TRBV7-9 with TRBJ2-3; TRBD1 might be the D (6 bases). The CDR3 runs 14 residues. V was shortened by 5 bases and J by 0 bases, with 9 bases between the two germline ends. CDR1 and CDR2 (germline): SEHNR, FQNEAQ (reference sequence).

This chain's CDR3 is CSVDLGRDYGYTF. The CDR3 nucleotides read TGCAGCGTTGACCTCGGCCGGGACTATGGCTACACCTTC. The V call is TRBV29-1, the J call TRBJ1-2, with D hard to call. With 3 bases removed from V and 3 bases from J, the gap between germline ends came to 11 bases. Per the germline V gene, CDR1 is SQVTM and CDR2 is ANQGSEA. This CDR3 spans 13 amino acids. Full variable domain (remainder filled in from reference TRBV29-1 and TRBJ1-2): SAVISQKPSRDICQRGTSLTIQCQVDSQVTMMFWYRQQPGQSLTLIATANQGSEATYESGFVIDKFPISRPNLTFSTLTVSNMSPEDSSIYLCSVDLGRDYGYTFGSGTRLTVV.

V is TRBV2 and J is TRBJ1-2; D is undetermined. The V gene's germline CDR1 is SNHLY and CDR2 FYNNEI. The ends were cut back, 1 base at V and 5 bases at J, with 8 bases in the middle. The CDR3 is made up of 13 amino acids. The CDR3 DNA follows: TGTGCCAGCAGTGAAGGAATATGGTATGGCTACACCTTC. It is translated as CASSEGIWYGYTF.

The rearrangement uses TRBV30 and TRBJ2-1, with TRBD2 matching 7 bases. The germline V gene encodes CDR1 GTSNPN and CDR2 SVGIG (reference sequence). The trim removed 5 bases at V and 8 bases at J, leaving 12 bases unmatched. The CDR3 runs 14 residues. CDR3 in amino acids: CAWGEGGFVDEQFF. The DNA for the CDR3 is TGTGCCTGGGGAGAGGGAGGGTTTGTCGATGAGCAGTTCTTC.

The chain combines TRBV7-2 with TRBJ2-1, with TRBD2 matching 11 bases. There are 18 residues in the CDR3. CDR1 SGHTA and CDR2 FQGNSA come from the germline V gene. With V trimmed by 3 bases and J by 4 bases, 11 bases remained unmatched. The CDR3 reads CASSFSGGIAGGYNEQFF. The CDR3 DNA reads TGTGCCAGCAGCTTTTCGGGTGGGATAGCGGGAGGGTACAATGAGCAGTTCTTC.

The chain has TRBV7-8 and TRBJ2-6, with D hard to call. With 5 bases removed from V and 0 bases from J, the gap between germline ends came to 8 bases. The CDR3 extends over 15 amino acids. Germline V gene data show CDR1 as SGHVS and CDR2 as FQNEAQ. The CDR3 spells CASSTAASGANVLTF. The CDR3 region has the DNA TGTGCCAGCAGCACCGCGGCCTCTGGGGCCAACGTCCTGACTTTC.

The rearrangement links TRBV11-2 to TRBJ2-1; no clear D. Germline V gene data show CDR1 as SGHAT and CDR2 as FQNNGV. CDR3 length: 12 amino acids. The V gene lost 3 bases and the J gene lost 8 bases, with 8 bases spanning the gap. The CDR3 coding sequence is TGTGCCAGCAGCTTGCACGTTTATGAGCAGTTCTTC. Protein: CASSLHVYEQFF.

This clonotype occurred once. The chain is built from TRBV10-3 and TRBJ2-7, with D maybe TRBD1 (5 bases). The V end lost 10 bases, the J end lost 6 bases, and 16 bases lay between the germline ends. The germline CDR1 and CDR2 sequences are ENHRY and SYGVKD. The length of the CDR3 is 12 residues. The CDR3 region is CATGRLDSEQYF. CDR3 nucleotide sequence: TGTGCCACCGGTCGCCTCGACAGCGAGCAGTACTTC.

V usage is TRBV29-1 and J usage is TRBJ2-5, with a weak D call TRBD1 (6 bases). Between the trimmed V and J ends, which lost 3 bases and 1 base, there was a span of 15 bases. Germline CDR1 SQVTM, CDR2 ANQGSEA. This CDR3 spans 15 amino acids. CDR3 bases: TGCAGCGTTGAGAGGTCAGGGGTGGGCCAAGAGACCCAGTACTTC. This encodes CSVERSGVGQETQYF.

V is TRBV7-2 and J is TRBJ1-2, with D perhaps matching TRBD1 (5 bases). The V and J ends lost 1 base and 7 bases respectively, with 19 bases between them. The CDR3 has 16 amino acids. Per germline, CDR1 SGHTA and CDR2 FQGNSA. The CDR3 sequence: CASSLGGPGTNSGYTF. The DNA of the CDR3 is TGTGCCAGCAGCTTAGGAGGGCCGGGGACGAATAGTGGCTACACCTTC.

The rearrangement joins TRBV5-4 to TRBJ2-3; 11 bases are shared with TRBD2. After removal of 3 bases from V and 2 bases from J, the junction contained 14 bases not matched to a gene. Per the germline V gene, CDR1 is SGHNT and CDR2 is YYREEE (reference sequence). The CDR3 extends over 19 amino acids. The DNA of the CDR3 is TGTGCCAGCAGCTCTGGGTCGGGACTAGCGGCCGCCGCCACAGATACGCAGTATTTT. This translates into CASSSGSGLAAAATDTQYF.

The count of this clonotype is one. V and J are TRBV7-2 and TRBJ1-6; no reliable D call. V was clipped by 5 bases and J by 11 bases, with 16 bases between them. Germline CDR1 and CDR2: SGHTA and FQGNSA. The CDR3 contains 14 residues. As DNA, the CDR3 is TGTGCCAGCAGCCCCCCCGGGTCCCGGGCACCCCTCCACTTT. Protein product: CASSPPGSRAPLHF.

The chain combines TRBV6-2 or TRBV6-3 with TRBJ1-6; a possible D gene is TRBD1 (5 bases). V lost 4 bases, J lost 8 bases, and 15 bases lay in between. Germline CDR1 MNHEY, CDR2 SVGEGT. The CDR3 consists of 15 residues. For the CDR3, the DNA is TGTGCCAGCAGTTCGCCCGGGACCGGTGATTCACCCCTCCACTTT. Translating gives CASSSPGTGDSPLHF.

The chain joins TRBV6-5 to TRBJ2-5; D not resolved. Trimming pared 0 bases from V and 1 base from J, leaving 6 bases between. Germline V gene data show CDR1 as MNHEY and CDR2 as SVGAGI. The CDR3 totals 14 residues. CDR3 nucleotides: TGTGCCAGCAGTTACTCGGTCTTCCAAGAGACCCAGTACTTC. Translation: CASSYSVFQETQYF.

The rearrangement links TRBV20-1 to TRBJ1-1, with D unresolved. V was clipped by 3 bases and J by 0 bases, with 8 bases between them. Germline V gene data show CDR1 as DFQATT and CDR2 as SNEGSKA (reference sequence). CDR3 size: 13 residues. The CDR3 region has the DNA TGCAGTGCTAGGAAATGGGTGAACACTGAAGCTTTCTTT. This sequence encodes CSARKWVNTEAFF.

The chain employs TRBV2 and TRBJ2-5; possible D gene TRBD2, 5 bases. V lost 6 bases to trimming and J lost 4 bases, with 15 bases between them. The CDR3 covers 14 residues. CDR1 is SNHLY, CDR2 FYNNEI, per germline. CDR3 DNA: TGTGCCAGCAGCCCCGGGGAAGGGCTAGAGACCCAGTACTTC. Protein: CASSPGEGLETQYF.